This T cell receptor beta chain was identified during a study of Ad26.COV2.S vaccination and SARS-CoV-2 variants. The CDR3 sequence is 17 residues long. Germline CDR1 and CDR2: LNHDA and SQIVND (reference sequence). Trimming left V 5 bases short and J 3 bases short, with 23 bases between. Produced via immunoSEQ multiplex PCR; TCRdb's table is partial and in-frame only. The table shows 200,000 to 300,000 clones, with approximately 90% occurring only once. Study-level results: The TCR-based breadth and depth measures might underestimate overall T cell responses. Higher spike-specific TCR breadth was found in vaccine recipients than in placebo recipients.

Regarding treatment: some 20 received Ad26.COV2.S at low or high dose, single or two shots; 5 received placebo; per-sample allocation not given. Sample collection was performed on day 63 after the first vaccine or placebo injection. As for this clone: As yet, its antigen is unknown.

Here the sequenced sample was peripheral blood, taken in a trial of Ad26.COV2.S vaccine versus placebo. This chain uses TRBV19 with TRBJ2-7; either TRBD1 or TRBD2 may supply D (5 bases each). This sequence was found in a person aged 18-65 years who received the Ad26.COV2.S COVID-19 vaccine or a placebo. The DNA for the CDR3 is TGTGCCAGTAGTGCGGCCTTGGGGCGTAGGGACGGCTACGAGCAGTACTTC. It specifies CASSAALGRRDGYEQYF.